This T cell receptor beta chain was retrieved from a study of long-term antiretroviral therapy in people with HIV. Overall study context: The oldest specimens predate the 2015 immediate-ART recommendation by about a decade.

Details on this clone: Its antigen remains unidentified.

Study-wide findings and caveats: Upon ART, diversity increased but remained lower than transplant donor controls. Every time point showed a repertoire led by clones expanded before ART. Absence of data on ART adherence, viral resistance or therapy changes was noted.

Survey-level immunoSEQ v3.0 assays were run. Profiling relied on immunoSEQ multiplex PCR, and the TCRdb table lists in-frame clones only, not all of them. The data show fewer than 25,000 clones, 90% to 95% seen once. The V end was cut by 4 bases, the J end by 6 bases, with 10 bases between. CDR3 length: 12 residues. Germline values: CDR1 MNHEY, CDR2 SVGAGI. This clonotype was sampled from a woman in her forties or fifties with HIV. The gene calls are TRBV6-5 and TRBJ2-7; D gene ambiguous. Sequenced here: unsorted PBMCs, sampled around 4.7 years after starting antiretroviral therapy. The CDR3 region is CASSSLGGEQYF. The CDR3 bases are TGTGCCAGCAGTTCCCTAGGTGGCGAGCAGTACTTC.